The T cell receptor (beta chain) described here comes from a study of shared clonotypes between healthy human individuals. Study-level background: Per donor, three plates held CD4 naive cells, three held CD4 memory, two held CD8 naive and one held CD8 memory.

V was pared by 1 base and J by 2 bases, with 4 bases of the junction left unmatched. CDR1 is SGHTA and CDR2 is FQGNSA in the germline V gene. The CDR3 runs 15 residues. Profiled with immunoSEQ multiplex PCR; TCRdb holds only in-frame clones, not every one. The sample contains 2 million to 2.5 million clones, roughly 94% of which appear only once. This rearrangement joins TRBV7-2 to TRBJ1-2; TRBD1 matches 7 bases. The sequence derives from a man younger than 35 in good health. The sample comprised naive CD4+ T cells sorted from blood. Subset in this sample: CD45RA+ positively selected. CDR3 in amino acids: CASSLGGTANYGYTF. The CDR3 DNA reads TGTGCCAGCAGCTTAGGAGGGACAGCCAACTATGGCTACACCTTC.